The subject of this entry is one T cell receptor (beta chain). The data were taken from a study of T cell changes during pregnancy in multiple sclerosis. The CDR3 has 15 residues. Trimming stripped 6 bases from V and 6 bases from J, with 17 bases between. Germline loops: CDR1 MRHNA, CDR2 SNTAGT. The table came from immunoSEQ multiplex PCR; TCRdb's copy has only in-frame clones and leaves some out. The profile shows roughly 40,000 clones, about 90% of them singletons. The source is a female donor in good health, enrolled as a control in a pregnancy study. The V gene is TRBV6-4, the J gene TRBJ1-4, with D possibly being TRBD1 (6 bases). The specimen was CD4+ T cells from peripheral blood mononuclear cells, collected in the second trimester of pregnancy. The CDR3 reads CASSSRGGPDEKLFF. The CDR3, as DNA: TGTGCCAGCAGCTCCCGGGGGGGGCCGGATGAAAAACTGTTTTTT.